The sequence of this T cell receptor (beta chain) was determined in a study of T cells in Graves' hyperthyroidism and ophthalmopathy. Study-wide results and caveats: Among thyroid clonotypes expanded above 0.001, most also appeared in blood.

RNA transcripts served as the template for amplifying TCR beta CDR3 regions. A first-round RT-PCR of the TCR CDR3 used the HTBI primer set. TCRdb redid the calling of the multiplex PCR reads with MiXCR, one entry per CDR3 protein. Of roughly 240,000 distinct CDR3 sequences detected, approximately 25% appear once; the ten largest clones hold about 40%. At least ten counts were recorded for this clonotype. Antigen specificity is unknown. Germline CDR1 and CDR2: LGHNA and YNFKEQ. Trimming stripped 1 base from V and 2 bases from J, with 12 bases between. The CDR3 consists of 15 residues. The specimen was blood. The receptor comes from a woman aged 40 to 49 with Graves' ophthalmopathy. The chain joins TRBV4-2 to TRBJ2-7; TRBD2 is a possible D gene (5 bases). The DNA of the CDR3 is TGTGCCAGCAGCCAAGGAGCGGAGCTTACCTACGAGCAGTACTTC. Protein: CASSQGAELTYEQYF.